This T cell receptor beta chain was documented in a study of regulatory T cells in long-lasting Graves disease (dated by TCRdb to the early 2020s). Looking at the study overall: Antithyroid drugs had been taken for less than 3 months by newly diagnosed Graves' disease patients. Peripheral blood TCR sequencing and RNA sequencing compared persistent Graves' disease patients with newly diagnosed Graves' disease patients. The study was registered as a clinical trial and conducted in China. TCR sequencing covered 13 persistent and some 20 newly diagnosed Graves' disease patients, 33 samples in total.

On the study overall, not on this receptor specifically: The study examined only peripheral blood because the primary lesion, thyroid tissue, could not be accessed. Sequencing and analysis were restricted to the TCR beta chain. The authors noted that the small sample size was a limitation that may lower accuracy. Compared with newly diagnosed patients, patients with persistent Graves' disease had lower TCR Shannon entropy and fewer highly expanded clones, which suggests clonal expansion. Persistent patients shared more public clonotypes among themselves (under 3,000) than newly diagnosed patients did (about 900).

The time point label here, explained by the study, means: newly diagnosed GD, antithyroid drugs for less than 3 months. For both TCR sequencing and RNA sequencing, RNA was extracted from PBMCs in TRIzol. Graves' disease was diagnosed according to American Thyroid Association guidelines. Patients were recruited from an endocrinology department in Xi'an, China. Each patient gave 9 to 10 milliliters of peripheral blood, collected in an EDTA anticoagulant tube. Ficoll Paque Plus density gradient separation was used to isolate PBMCs, and no additional T cell sorting was done. An Agilent 2100 Bioanalyzer and agarose gel were used to assess RNA quality, and a NanoDrop 2000 was used to measure RNA concentration. This clonotype was recorded at least ten times. Its target antigen remains unknown. No base qualities exist here, and no much larger clone lies one base off it. Library preparation was by multiplex PCR. Sequencing relied on an Illumina HiSeq 4000. TCR beta libraries were built with iRepertoire HTBI primers and Arm-PCR amplification of CDR3 regions. Gel purification was performed on PCR products prior to sequencing. The original methods were these. A total of some 60 TRBV and 14 TRBJ segments were identified across samples and were used for gene usage analysis of CDR3 amino acid clonotypes. COPE and FqMerger were used to merge filtered high-quality paired reads into contigs. Contigs were aligned with BLAST to IMGT TRBV, TRBD and TRBJ reference genes, and CDR3 was defined per IMGT. Any clonotype with a frequency above 0.1% was counted as a highly expanded clone. Shannon entropy served as the measure of repertoire diversity, while the Gini coefficient captured V-J evenness. A clonotype found in more than one individual was treated as public. In-frame beta chains were kept once TCRdb had trimmed the public reads at Q25 with fastp and called clones with MiXCR. Each entry is one CDR3 protein sequence, shown with its most common DNA and genes. The V and J calls were determined by TCRdb, not by the authors. Within this sample are approximately 540,000 distinct CDR3 sequences, with more than 10% of them counted one time only. Approximately 9% of the sample belongs to the ten largest clones.

The same data also contributed to another study, on T cells in Graves' hyperthyroidism and ophthalmopathy. Per that second paper: Stable Graves' hyperthyroidism was defined as no progression to ophthalmopathy during 18 months of follow-up. Hyperthyroidism patients were newly diagnosed, had a disease duration of under 2 months, and were aged 18 to 65 years. Exclusion was applied to patients with uncontrolled infections, other autoimmune diseases, pregnancy or lactation. Clinical symptoms, serum thyroxine and TRAb, thyroid ultrasound, and orbital computed tomography formed the basis for the diagnoses. A first-round RT-PCR of the TCR CDR3 used the HTBI primer set with the Qiagen OneStep RT-PCR kit. Blood samples also contained most of the expanded thyroid clonotypes (frequency above 0.001), which suggests that blood repertoires may reflect thyroid immune responses. Ophthalmopathy was separated from stable hyperthyroidism by a 13 V-J signature model, with approximately 85% sensitivity and about 81% specificity obtained in cross-validation and 80%/75% obtained in testing. In validation, the model predicted progression to ophthalmopathy a median of roughly 6.1 months before onset, with about 70% sensitivity and more than 72% specificity. To identify distinguishing TCR V-J signatures, a discovery cohort of 90 to 100 patients was used, comprising under 45 with Graves' ophthalmopathy and around 60 with stable Graves' hyperthyroidism. Whether ophthalmopathy could be predicted prospectively was tested in an independent validation cohort made up of under 20 hyperthyroidism patients plus 17 patients who later progressed to ophthalmopathy. The 90 to 100 discovery patients were randomly split 7:3 into training and test sets. In addition, the study compared T-cell repertoires in thyroid tissue and in blood from roughly six Graves' hyperthyroidism patients. Following sampling, methimazole starting at 30 mg daily was given to hyperthyroidism patients, and high-dose intravenous methylprednisolone was given to ophthalmopathy patients. A second multiplex PCR round built the libraries, followed by size selection and purification. Paired-end sequencing of the libraries was performed with 100 bp reads on an Illumina HiSeq2000. SOAPnuke was used to process the raw data, throwing out any read that contained adapters or uncalled bases, had a mean Phred below 15, or lacked an exact constant-primer or identifier match. COPE v1.2.5 was used to merge the high-quality paired reads, and each unique nucleotide sequence was defined as a clonotype. Clonotypes were aligned to IMGT TRBV, TRBD and TRBJ reference segments using MiTCR v1.1. The analysis included only V-J combinations with a frequency above 0.0001, which together covered approximately 99% of the repertoires. The TCS score was defined as F50 (clonal expansion) divided by E x V (chaos), with BLOSUM62-based TCRdist calculated between CDR3 peptides within each V-J. Welch's t-statistics and random forest reduced around 510 V-J features to 13, which were used in a naive Bayes classifier (R e1071). Sample size was not statistically predetermined, and blinding of investigators to group allocation was not performed. TCR Vbeta CDR3 sequencing of some 140 peripheral blood samples (fewer than 45 ophthalmopathy, under 80 hyperthyroidism and some 17 progressor patients) is reported in the paper.

The receptor was derived from a woman aged 30 to 39 with Graves disease. Donor details come from another sample of the same person, matched by shared clones. This sample comprised peripheral blood mononuclear cells (PBMCs), obtained at new diagnosis, from a patient treated with antithyroid drugs.

The CDR3 amino acid sequence is: CASSLSFYEQFF. The base sequence is TGCGCCAGCAGCCTCAGTTTTTATGAGCAGTTCTTC. The chain is encoded by TRBV5-1 joined to TRBJ2-1, with the D gene too uncertain to name. Sequences SGHRS (CDR1) and YFSETQ (CDR2) are obtained from the germline V gene. Trimming costs V 4 bases and J 8 bases, and their ends lie 10 bases apart. There are 12 amino acids in the CDR3, from cysteine to phenylalanine inclusive. Of the read, only the CDR3 DNA is kept; its 36 bases are in frame from base 1.